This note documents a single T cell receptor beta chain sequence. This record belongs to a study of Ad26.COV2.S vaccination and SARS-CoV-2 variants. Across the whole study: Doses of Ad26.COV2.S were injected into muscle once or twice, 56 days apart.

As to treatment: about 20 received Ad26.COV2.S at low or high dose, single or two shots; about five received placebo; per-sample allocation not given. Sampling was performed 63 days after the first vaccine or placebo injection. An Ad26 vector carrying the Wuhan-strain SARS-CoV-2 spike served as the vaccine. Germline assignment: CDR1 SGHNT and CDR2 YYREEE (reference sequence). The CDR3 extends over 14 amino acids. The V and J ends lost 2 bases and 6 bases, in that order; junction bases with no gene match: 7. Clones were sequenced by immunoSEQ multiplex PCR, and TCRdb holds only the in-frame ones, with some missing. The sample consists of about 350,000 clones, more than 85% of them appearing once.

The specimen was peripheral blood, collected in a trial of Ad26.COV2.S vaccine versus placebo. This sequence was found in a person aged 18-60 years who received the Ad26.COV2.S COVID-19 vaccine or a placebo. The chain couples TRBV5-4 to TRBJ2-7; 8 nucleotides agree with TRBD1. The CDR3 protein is CASSFDRGAPEQYF. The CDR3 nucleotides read TGTGCCAGCAGCTTTGACAGGGGAGCCCCCGAGCAGTACTTC.